This TCR beta chain emerged from a study of breast tumors, draining lymph nodes, adjacent tissues. Comments on this clonotype: As yet, its antigen is unknown. The germline gene is not matched at one end of the junction; a read error may be the cause.

The germline V gene encodes CDR1 DFQATT and CDR2 SNEGSKA (reference sequence). The CDR3 extends over 12 amino acids. Notes on the study in general: That most tumor T cells come from lymph nodes remained unproven.

TCRdb processed the multiplex PCR reads anew with MiXCR; each CDR3 protein has one entry. Counted here are approximately 15,000 distinct CDR3 sequences, around 58% occurring once; the ten biggest clones make up approximately 20%. The receptor's source is a female donor with breast cancer. Some clones in this sample may be carry-over from other donors' samples. The rearrangement links TRBV20-1 to TRBJ2-7; 9 bases are shared with TRBD2. Material for sequencing was tumor-adjacent breast tissue. The CDR3 bases are TGCAGTCCTAGCGGGACACCCTACGAGCAGTACTTC. It specifies CSPSGTPYEQYF.